The 26 T cell receptor beta chains reported below all come from one sample, sequenced in a study of T cell responses to AZD1222 COVID-19 vaccine. Method: immunoSEQ multiplex PCR; TCRdb's copy keeps in-frame clones and lacks some. This sample has about 160,000 clones, with roughly nine tenths found just once. Sequencing was performed on peripheral blood, taken on day 0 of MenACWY control vaccination. The source is an adult in good health.

This chain connects TRBV7-3 to TRBJ2-5; 7 bases agree with TRBD2. With V trimmed by 1 base and J by 2 bases, 1 base remained unmatched. Per germline, CDR1 SGHTA and CDR2 FQGTGA. The length of the CDR3 is 14 residues. CDR3 nucleotide sequence: TGTGCCAGCAGCTTAATGGGACTACAAGAGACCCAGTACTTC. Translated, it gives CASSLMGLQETQYF.

V usage is TRBV27 and J usage is TRBJ1-2; D call uncertain. The V end was cut by 4 bases, the J end by 7 bases, with 10 bases between. The germline V gene encodes CDR1 MNHEY and CDR2 SMNVEV (reference sequence). The CDR3 has 12 residues. The CDR3 spells CASSSPASGYTF. The CDR3 DNA sequence: TGTGCCAGCAGTTCCCCAGCGAGTGGCTACACCTTC.

This clone was seen a single time. The rearrangement links TRBV9 to TRBJ1-1; D unresolved. The germline V gene encodes CDR1 SGDLS and CDR2 YYNGEE. Between the trimmed V and J ends, which lost 5 bases and 3 bases, there was a span of 11 bases. The CDR3 totals 13 residues. CDR3 protein: CASRRTGDTEAFF. DNA of the CDR3: TGTGCCAGCAGGCGGACGGGAGACACTGAAGCTTTCTTT.

Concerning this clone itself: At one of its ends the junction is not consistent with the germline gene, which may arise from a read error. This chain uses TRBV18 with TRBJ2-3; tentatively, D is TRBD1 (6 bases). Germline V gene data show CDR1 as KGHSH and CDR2 as LQKENI. The CDR3 has 16 residues. For the CDR3, the DNA is TGTGCCAGCTCACCTCGAACAGGGATAAACACAAATACGCAGTATTTT. Amino acid sequence: CASSPRTGINTNTQYF.

The CDR3 loop is CATSETSGSLNTQYF. In nucleotides, the CDR3 is TGTGCCACCAGTGAGACTAGCGGGAGTTTAAATACGCAGTATTTT. The chain employs TRBV24-1 and TRBJ2-3; 12 bases are a match to TRBD2. The CDR3 has 15 residues. Trimming at V came to 4 bases and at J to 7 bases, leaving 5 bases not matched to a gene. Germline CDR1 and CDR2: KGHDR and SFDVKD.

The chain links TRBV6-6 to TRBJ1-1; D call uncertain. V was cut by 7 bases and J by 7 bases, with 10 bases left in between. Germline-derived CDR1 and CDR2 are MNHNY and SVGAGI (reference sequence). This CDR3 has 11 amino acids. For the CDR3, the DNA is TGTGCCAGCATAGACGGGATTGAAGCTTTCTTT. The encoded protein is CASIDGIEAFF.

CDR3 protein: CASSWEGLAGETQYF. CDR3 in DNA: TGTGCCAGCAGCTGGGAGGGACTAGCGGGAGAGACCCAGTACTTC. The chain uses TRBV7-2 and TRBJ2-5, with 12 bases identical to TRBD2. CDR3 length: 15 amino acids. J gave up 4 bases and V 4 bases, and 4 bases lay outside the gene matches. The V gene's germline CDR1 is SGHTA and CDR2 FQGNSA.

The V and J genes are TRBV27 and TRBJ2-7; D unclear. The CDR3 spans 12 residues. CDR1 and CDR2 from the germline V gene are MNHEY and SMNVEV (reference sequence). The germline V and J ends were trimmed by 6 bases and 3 bases, with 9 bases remaining between them. The CDR3 bases are TGTGCCAGCAGAACGGTAGACTACGAGCAGTACTTC. Its translation: CASRTVDYEQYF.

The V gene is TRBV7-3, the J gene TRBJ1-2; D gene ambiguous. From germline, CDR1 is SGHTA and CDR2 FQGTGA. The CDR3 sequence is 14 residues long. V was clipped by 1 base and J by 4 bases, with 10 bases between them. The CDR3 sequence: CASSLRNRVYGYTF. CDR3 DNA sequence: TGTGCCAGCAGCTTAAGGAACCGGGTCTATGGCTACACCTTC.

The genes are TRBV6-5 and TRBJ1-1, with D uncertain. The CDR3 extends over 16 amino acids. The germline V and J ends were trimmed by 4 bases and 1 base, with 16 bases remaining between them. CDR1 and CDR2 from the germline V gene are MNHEY and SVGAGI. The CDR3 region has the DNA TGTGCCAGCAGTTTCCAACCAAGTTTGAGGAACACTGAAGCTTTCTTT. Protein: CASSFQPSLRNTEAFF.

This clone was recorded once. This chain joins TRBV27 and TRBJ2-2, with 12 bases aligning to TRBD1. With V trimmed by 5 bases and J by 6 bases, 19 bases remained unmatched. CDR1 MNHEY and CDR2 SMNVEV come from the germline V gene (reference sequence). The CDR3 spans 20 residues. The DNA of the CDR3 is TGTGCCAGCAGTCCCGGGATGGGAATCCGGGACAGGGGGCGCCCCGGGGAGCTGTTTTTT. Protein product: CASSPGMGIRDRGRPGELFF.

The gene calls are TRBV9 and TRBJ1-1; the D is unclear. V was shortened by 0 bases and J by 2 bases, with 8 bases between the two germline ends. CDR1 and CDR2 (germline): SGDLS, YYNGEE. The CDR3 runs to 14 residues. The CDR3 DNA follows: TGTGCCAGCAGCGTAGCCGCGGACAACACTGAAGCTTTCTTT. Translated, it gives CASSVAADNTEAFF. The whole variable domain, remainder taken from reference TRBV9 and TRBJ1-1, is DSGVTQTPKHLITATGQRVTLRCSPRSGDLSVYWYQQSLDQGLQFLIQYYNGEERAKGNILERFSAQQFPDLHSELNLSSLELGDSALYFCASSVAADNTEAFFGQGTRLTVV.

The chain couples TRBV9 to TRBJ1-2, with TRBD1 as a possible D gene (5 bases). The V end lost 4 bases, the J end lost 6 bases, and 13 bases lay between the germline ends. This CDR3 comprises 13 residues. Per germline, CDR1 SGDLS and CDR2 YYNGEE. The CDR3 region is CASSIQGSHGYTF. CDR3 DNA sequence: TGTGCCAGCAGCATCCAGGGCTCACATGGCTACACCTTC. The full variable domain, completed using reference TRBV9 and TRBJ1-2, is DSGVTQTPKHLITATGQRVTLRCSPRSGDLSVYWYQQSLDQGLQFLIQYYNGEERAKGNILERFSAQQFPDLHSELNLSSLELGDSALYFCASSIQGSHGYTFGSGTRLTVV.

The chain recombines TRBV11-2 with TRBJ2-1; TRBD2 matches at 7 bases. The CDR3 runs 16 residues. Unmatched junction bases numbered 16, after V lost 2 bases and J lost 12 bases. Germline values: CDR1 SGHAT, CDR2 FQNNGV. CDR3 sequence: CASSLKVLRREKSQFF. CDR3 sequence (DNA): TGTGCCAGCAGCTTAAAGGTACTGAGGCGGGAGAAGTCGCAGTTCTTC.

The rearrangement joins TRBV28 to TRBJ1-2, with D unclear. The CDR3 totals 12 residues. Trimming shortened V by 6 bases and J by 5 bases, and 10 bases separated the two germline ends. Germline V lookup: CDR1 MDHEN, CDR2 SYDVKM. DNA for the CDR3: TGTGCCAGCAGGTTGACATCTTATGGCTACACCTTC. Its translation: CASRLTSYGYTF.

Only one count was recorded for this clone. CDR3 DNA: TGTGCCAGCAGGTCCCAGGGATCTAATCAGCCCCAGCATTTT. Residues: CASRSQGSNQPQHF. The rearrangement uses TRBV6-5 and TRBJ1-5, with D tentatively TRBD1 (5 bases). The CDR3 is 14 amino acids. The germline V and J ends were trimmed by 6 bases and 4 bases, with 13 bases remaining between them. In germline, CDR1 is MNHEY, CDR2 SVGAGI.

The chain is built from TRBV2 and TRBJ2-2; 8 nucleotides agree with TRBD1. The CDR3 spans 14 residues. The germline V gene encodes CDR1 SNHLY and CDR2 FYNNEI. The junction had 2 bases not matched to a gene; V was cut back by 3 bases and J by 5 bases. The CDR3 DNA is TGTGCCAGCAGTGATACAGGGGGAACCGGGGAGCTGTTTTTT. This gives the protein CASSDTGGTGELFF.

V is TRBV18 and J is TRBJ2-1, with D possibly TRBD2 on 6 matching bases. The CDR3 has 14 amino acids. Germline lookup yields CDR1 KGHSH and CDR2 LQKENI. V shed 2 bases and J shed 5 bases, with 10 bases lying between them. CDR3 DNA sequence: TGTGCCAGCTCACCAGGGAGGAATAACAATGAGCAGTTCTTC. The encoded protein is CASSPGRNNNEQFF.

The chain carries TRBV6-6 and TRBJ2-3; D unclear. Germline assignment: CDR1 MNHNY and CDR2 SVGAGI (reference sequence). Trimming pared 2 bases from V and 2 bases from J, leaving 5 bases between. This CDR3 is built from 13 residues. In nucleotides, the CDR3 is TGTGCCAGCAGTTACGCCCTCACAGATACGCAGTATTTT. Protein sequence: CASSYALTDTQYF.

V and J are TRBV19 and TRBJ1-5; D gene unclear. CDR1 LNHDA and CDR2 SQIVND come from the germline V gene (reference sequence). This CDR3 contains 14 residues. The germline V and J ends were trimmed by 10 bases and 0 bases, with 13 bases remaining between them. CDR3 sequence reads: CATGGIYSNQPQHF. CDR3 nucleotide sequence: TGTGCCACTGGAGGGATTTATAGCAATCAGCCCCAGCATTTT.

The chain carries TRBV3-1 (or the pseudogene TRBV3-2) and TRBJ2-2; D ambiguous. The CDR3 covers 16 residues. Germline CDR1 and CDR2: LGHDT and YNNKEL (reference sequence). Trimming cost V 1 base and J 6 bases, with 15 bases left between them. Here the CDR3 DNA reads TGTGCCAGCAGCCAAGTATCTATCGTAACGGCCGGGGAGCTGTTTTTT. Protein sequence: CASSQVSIVTAGELFF.

The chain couples TRBV5-1 to TRBJ2-7, with 7 bases lining up with TRBD1. The CDR3 extends over 16 amino acids. Per germline, CDR1 SGHRS and CDR2 YFSETQ. V was pared by 0 bases and J by 0 bases, with 6 bases of the junction left unmatched. CDR3: CASSLAVQGISYEQYF. The CDR3 DNA sequence: TGCGCCAGCAGCTTGGCCGTACAGGGGATCTCCTACGAGCAGTACTTC.

This chain uses TRBV27 with TRBJ2-2; D is unresolved. Germline CDR1 is MNHEY and CDR2 is SMNVEV (reference sequence). The CDR3 is 12 residues long. The ends were cut back, 6 bases at V and 1 base at J, with 3 bases in the middle. The CDR3 reads CASRLNTGELFF. DNA for the CDR3: TGTGCCAGCAGGCTGAACACCGGGGAGCTGTTTTTT.

The rearrangement links TRBV7-9 to TRBJ1-4; 7 bases line up with TRBD1. Losses at the gene ends were 5 bases for V and 0 bases for J; bases not matched to a gene: 6. This CDR3 has 16 residues. Germline CDR1 reads SEHNR; CDR2 reads FQNEAQ (reference sequence). For the CDR3, the DNA is TGTGCCAGCAGCCCCGGACAGGCAACAACTAATGAAAAACTGTTTTTT. Amino acid sequence: CASSPGQATTNEKLFF.

The CDR3 DNA follows: TGCGCCACCTATCACGGACGGCGGGGTCAGCCCCAGCATTTT. Translating it yields CATYHGRRGQPQHF. The V call is TRBV10-1, the J call TRBJ1-5; D is uncertain. The V gene lost 10 bases and the J gene lost 6 bases, with 19 bases spanning the gap. The length of the CDR3 is 14 residues. CDR1 and CDR2 (germline): WNHNN, SYGVQD (reference sequence).

The chain uses TRBV7-9 and TRBJ2-3, with D perhaps being TRBD1 or TRBD2 (5 bases each). V was trimmed by 1 base and J by 5 bases, leaving 13 bases between them. CDR1 SEHNR and CDR2 FQNEAQ come from the germline V gene (reference sequence). The CDR3 contains 15 residues. The CDR3 here is CASSLGGPGIDTQYF. DNA for the CDR3: TGTGCCAGCAGCTTAGGGGGACCGGGGATAGATACGCAGTATTTT.